The table lists the clone carrying this TCR beta chain with many counts. This sample was taken from a study of T cell repertoires in cytomegalovirus infection. TCRdb reprocessed the reads with MiXCR, giving one entry per CDR3 protein. The sample shows 100,000 to 150,000 distinct CDR3 sequences, 7% to 9.5% of them seen only once. CDR1 is SGHDT, CDR2 YYEEEE, per germline. The CDR3 has 17 residues. V lost 4 bases to trimming and J lost 2 bases, with 19 bases between them. The chain is built from TRBV5-6 and TRBJ2-1, with D uncertain. The specimen was PBMCs. The receptor's source is a human donor in good health (CMV status not recorded). Some clones in this sample may be carry-over from other donors' samples. CDR3 sequence (DNA): TGTGCCAGCAGCCTCCAATGGAAAAGGGCGGCCTACAATGAGCAGTTCTTC. Residues: CASSLQWKRAAYNEQFF.